These 16 T cell receptor beta chains were all obtained from the same sample, sequenced in a study of blood T cell repertoires in COVID-19. The assay was immunoSEQ multiplex PCR, and TCRdb's table has in-frame clones only and misses some. The data contain over 250,000 clones, 75% to 90% of them singletons. Sequencing input: peripheral blood. These TCRs come from a woman between 50 and 59 years old with COVID-19, enrolled during active disease.

The chain uses TRBV5-1 and TRBJ1-1; the match to TRBD1 covers 7 bases. The ends lost 2 bases at V and 1 base at J; junction bases unmatched: 8. Germline CDR1 and CDR2: SGHRS and YFSETQ. The CDR3 sequence is 16 residues long. In DNA, the CDR3 is TGCGCCAGCAGCTTAGACACGGGACAGCGGAACACTGAAGCTTTCTTT. The encoded protein is CASSLDTGQRNTEAFF.

This rearrangement joins TRBV6-6 to TRBJ2-5; 10 nucleotides agree with TRBD2. The germline V gene encodes CDR1 MNHNY and CDR2 SVGAGI (reference sequence). The trim removed 7 bases at V and 5 bases at J, leaving 10 bases unmatched. The CDR3 runs to 15 residues. The CDR3 here is CASIPAGGHGETQYF. CDR3 coding DNA: TGTGCCAGCATTCCAGCGGGAGGGCACGGCGAGACCCAGTACTTC.

This chain joins TRBV2 and TRBJ1-1; D gene uncertain. Per germline, CDR1 SNHLY and CDR2 FYNNEI. The ends were cut back, 6 bases at V and 3 bases at J, with 14 bases in the middle. CDR3 length equals 14 residues. CDR3 DNA: TGTGCCAGCAGAGAGATGCTTTTGGACACTGAAGCTTTCTTT. Protein: CASREMLLDTEAFF. Using reference TRBV2 and TRBJ1-1 for the parts outside the CDR3, the full variable domain is EPEVTQTPSHQVTQMGQEVILRCVPISNHLYFYWYRQILGQKVEFLVSFYNNEISEKSEIFDDQFSVERPDGSNFTLKIRSTKLEDSAMYFCASREMLLDTEAFFGQGTRLTVV.

The rearrangement links TRBV3-1 (or the pseudogene TRBV3-2) to TRBJ2-1; 11 nucleotides agree with TRBD2. This CDR3 is built from 15 residues. V was pared by 1 base and J by 5 bases, with 1 base of the junction left unmatched. The germline CDR1 and CDR2 sequences are LGHDT and YNNKEL (reference sequence). CDR3 in DNA: TGTGCCAGCAGCCAAGGACTAGCGGGAAACAATGAGCAGTTCTTC. It codes for CASSQGLAGNNEQFF.

This chain connects TRBV27 to TRBJ2-1; D possibly corresponds to TRBD1 (6 bases). The CDR3 totals 17 residues. From germline, CDR1 is MNHEY and CDR2 SMNVEV (reference sequence). With 7 bases removed from V and 3 bases from J, the gap between germline ends came to 22 bases. This CDR3 is CASTQASGTQIYNEQFF. The CDR3 region has the DNA TGTGCCAGCACCCAGGCTTCCGGGACACAGATCTACAATGAGCAGTTCTTC.

The rearrangement links TRBV7-9 to TRBJ2-2, with 8 nucleotides matching TRBD1. The germline gives CDR1 SEHNR, CDR2 FQNEAQ (reference sequence). This CDR3 has 15 residues. The V gene end was trimmed by 2 bases and the J gene end by 7 bases; junction bases not matched to a gene: 6. This chain's CDR3 is CASSLRPGGSGELFF. CDR3 sequence (DNA): TGTGCCAGCAGCTTACGCCCAGGGGGCAGCGGGGAGCTGTTTTTT. The full variable domain, its missing parts supplied by reference TRBV7-9 and TRBJ2-2, is DTGVSQNPRHKITKRGQNVTFRCDPISEHNRLYWYRQTLGQGPEFLTYFQNEAQLEKSRLLSDRFSAERPKGSFSTLEIQRTEQGDSAMYLCASSLRPGGSGELFFGEGSRLTVL.

V gene TRBV5-1 combines with J gene TRBJ1-1, with a possible D match to TRBD1 (6 bases). CDR1 is SGHRS, CDR2 YFSETQ, per germline. Trimming removed 2 bases at V and 6 bases at J, with 14 bases between. CDR3 length: 14 amino acids. CDR3 loop: CASSLQGFSPEAFF. The DNA of the CDR3 is TGCGCCAGCAGCTTACAGGGATTTAGTCCTGAAGCTTTCTTT.

About this clone: One junction end does not reproduce the germline sequence, and a read error may be involved. The V and J genes are TRBV29-1 and TRBJ2-5; possible D gene TRBD2, 5 bases. This CDR3 region has 12 residues. Germline V gives CDR1 SQVTM, CDR2 ANQGSEA. The CDR3 spells CSVALDYLPPHF. The CDR3 DNA follows: TGCAGCGTTGCCCTTGACTACCTCCCGCCCCACTTC. Variable domain in full (rest from reference TRBV29-1 and TRBJ2-5): SAVISQKPSRDICQRGTSLTIQCQVDSQVTMMFWYRQQPGQSLTLIATANQGSEATYESGFVIDKFPISRPNLTFSTLTVSNMSPEDSSIYLCSVALDYLPPHFGPGTRLLVL.

The chain recombines TRBV27 with TRBJ1-2, with D possibly being TRBD1 (5 bases). Germline V gene sequence: CDR1 MNHEY, CDR2 SMNVEV (reference sequence). The V gene lost 8 bases and the J gene lost 2 bases, with 18 bases spanning the gap. The CDR3 loop spans 15 amino acids. CDR3 nucleotide sequence: TGTGCCAGCGGAAGAGGACCAGGGAACAACTATGGCTACACCTTC. Protein product: CASGRGPGNNYGYTF.

This clone was detected only a few times. The chain combines TRBV6-6 with TRBJ1-5, with D possibly being TRBD1 (5 bases). CDR3 length equals 17 residues. CDR1 MNHNY and CDR2 SVGAGI come from the germline V gene (reference sequence). V was trimmed by 7 bases and J by 0 bases, leaving 19 bases between them. For the CDR3, the DNA is TGTGCCAGCATTCGACAGACTCCTACTATTAGCAATCAGCCCCAGCATTTT. Its protein product is CASIRQTPTISNQPQHF.

The chain has TRBV15 and TRBJ2-1; TRBD2 might be the D (6 bases). The ends were cut back, 9 bases at V and 6 bases at J, with 21 bases in the middle. In germline, CDR1 is LNHNV, CDR2 YYDKDF (reference sequence). The CDR3 is 15 residues long. This CDR3 reads CATRGYGGISNEQFF. The CDR3 bases are TGTGCCACAAGAGGTTATGGGGGGATCTCCAATGAGCAGTTCTTC.

V and J are TRBV7-8 and TRBJ2-7; no reliable D call. V was shortened by 2 bases and J by 0 bases, with 5 bases between the two germline ends. Germline V gene sequence: CDR1 SGHVS, CDR2 FQNEAQ. The CDR3 consists of 13 residues. CDR3 bases: TGTGCCAGCAGCTTATCCAGCTCCTACGAGCAGTACTTC. It yields the protein CASSLSSSYEQYF.

The chain joins TRBV3-1 (or the pseudogene TRBV3-2) to TRBJ2-1; D possibly corresponds to TRBD2 (6 bases). The CDR3 is 17 residues long. Germline V lookup: CDR1 LGHDT, CDR2 YNNKEL (reference sequence). V was cut by 0 bases and J by 12 bases, with 24 bases left in between. The chain's CDR3 is CASSQEMKAGLTGVQFF. The CDR3, as DNA: TGTGCCAGCAGCCAAGAGATGAAGGCGGGACTGACGGGGGTGCAGTTCTTC.

In DNA, the CDR3 is TGTGCCAGTAGTCCGACTAGCTCCTACAATGAGCAGTTCTTC. It yields the protein CASSPTSSYNEQFF. The gene calls are TRBV19 and TRBJ2-1; perhaps TRBD2 as D (6 bases). The CDR3 sequence is 14 residues long. CDR1 and CDR2 from the germline V gene are LNHDA and SQIVND (reference sequence). V lost 5 bases to trimming and J lost 0 bases, with 8 bases between them.

This chain connects TRBV7-2 to TRBJ1-1; D not certain. V was cut by 1 base and J by 2 bases, with 5 bases left in between. Germline CDR1 reads SGHTA; CDR2 reads FQGNSA. The length of the CDR3 is 13 residues. CDR3 coding DNA: TGTGCCAGCAGCTTAGGAGCTAACACTGAAGCTTTCTTT. Its protein product is CASSLGANTEAFF.

Written as DNA, the CDR3 is TGTGCCAGCAGCAAAGAAGAACATCCCTACGAGCAGTACTTC. As protein: CASSKEEHPYEQYF. The rearrangement uses TRBV21-1 and TRBJ2-7; the DNA was not used to check the table's D call, TRBD1. TRBV21-1 is noted as a pseudogene. CDR3 size: 14 residues.